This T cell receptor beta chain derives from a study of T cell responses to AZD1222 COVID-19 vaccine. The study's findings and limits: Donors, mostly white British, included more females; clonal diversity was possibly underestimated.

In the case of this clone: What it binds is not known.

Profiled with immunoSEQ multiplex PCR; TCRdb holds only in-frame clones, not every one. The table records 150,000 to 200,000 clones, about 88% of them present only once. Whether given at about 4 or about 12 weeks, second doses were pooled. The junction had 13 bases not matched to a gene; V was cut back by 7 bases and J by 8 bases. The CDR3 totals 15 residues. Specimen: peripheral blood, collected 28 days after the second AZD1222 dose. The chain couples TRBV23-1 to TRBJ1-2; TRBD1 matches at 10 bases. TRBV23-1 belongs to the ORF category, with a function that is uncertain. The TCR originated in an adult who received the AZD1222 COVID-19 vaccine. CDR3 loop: CASTLLTGGARGYTF. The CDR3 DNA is TGCGCCAGCACCCTCCTGACAGGGGGCGCGCGGGGCTACACCTTC.